The 21 T cell receptor beta chains presented below share a single source sample, sequenced in a study of T-cell reconstitution after alpha-beta-depleted transplantation in children. It was with unique molecular identifiers that the TCRbeta library was prepared. TCRdb processed the PCR reads anew with MiXCR; each CDR3 protein has one entry. Of about 610,000 distinct CDR3 sequences in the sample, 10% were seen once. The source was PBMCs from the stem cell graft donor, collected from the stem cell graft. Receptors were obtained from a human donor who donated a stem cell graft to a child with acute myeloid leukemia.

The J gene is TRBJ2-7, the V gene TRBV11-2; 11 bases agree with TRBD2. Trimming took 3 bases from V and 3 from J; bases not matched to a gene: 7. This CDR3 has 16 residues. Germline CDR1 is SGHAT and CDR2 is FQNNGV. The CDR3 loop is CASSFASGTSGYEQYF. As DNA, the CDR3 is TGTGCCAGCAGCTTCGCGTCCGGGACTAGCGGCTACGAGCAGTACTTC.

In this sample, this clonotype turned up many times. The chain recombines TRBV20-1 with TRBJ2-2; D assignment may be TRBD1 or TRBD2 (6 bases each). V was cut by 4 bases and J by 5 bases, with 17 bases left in between. CDR1 DFQATT and CDR2 SNEGSKA come from the germline V gene (reference sequence). The CDR3 has 15 residues. CDR3 sequence (DNA): TGCAGTGCTACGTTTCCGGGGGCCCGAACCGGGGAGCTGTTTTTT. It specifies CSATFPGARTGELFF.

In DNA form, the CDR3 reads TGCGCCAGCAGCTATTCCCGGGACAGGGTTTCTTACGAGCAGTACTTC. Translating it yields CASSYSRDRVSYEQYF. The V and J genes are TRBV5-1 and TRBJ2-7; TRBD1 aligns across 9 bases. The junction had 11 bases not matched to a gene; V was cut back by 3 bases and J by 4 bases. Per the germline V gene, CDR1 is SGHRS and CDR2 is YFSETQ. The CDR3 spans 16 residues. The full variable domain, completed using reference TRBV5-1 and TRBJ2-7, is KAGVTQTPRYLIKTRGQQVTLSCSPISGHRSVSWYQQTPGQGLQFLFEYFSETQRNKGNFPGRFSGRQFSNSRSEMNVSTLELGDSALYLCASSYSRDRVSYEQYFGPGTRLTVT.

This clonotype has ten or more counts. This chain connects TRBV29-1 to TRBJ2-3; D remains ambiguous. CDR3 length: 12 amino acids. V lost 3 bases, J lost 1 base, and 5 bases lay in between. CDR1 is SQVTM, CDR2 ANQGSEA, per germline. CDR3 nucleotides: TGCAGCGTTGATGCTGGCACAGATACGCAGTATTTT. It encodes CSVDAGTDTQYF.

This clonotype was counted ten times or more. The CDR3: CSARNLAELAKNIQYF. Here the CDR3 DNA reads TGCAGTGCTAGAAATCTAGCGGAATTAGCCAAAAACATTCAGTACTTC. The V call is TRBV20-1, the J call TRBJ2-4, with TRBD2 matching 7 bases. V dropped 2 bases and J dropped 0; count of bases not matched to a gene: 7. Looked up from germline, CDR1 is DFQATT and CDR2 is SNEGSKA (reference sequence). The CDR3 covers 16 residues.

This clonotype was counted at least ten times. V and J are TRBV15 and TRBJ2-5; D gene uncertain. This CDR3 has 16 residues. Trimming stripped 1 base from V and 7 bases from J, with 19 bases between. CDR1 is LNHNV, CDR2 YYDKDF, per germline (reference sequence). The CDR3 DNA follows: TGTGCCACCAGCAGAGGGGCACCCCATCCATCACGGACCCAGTACTTC. Translated: CATSRGAPHPSRTQYF.

The table lists this clonotype with a few counts. The chain couples TRBV7-2 to TRBJ1-6; perhaps TRBD1 as D (5 bases). The CDR3 has 16 amino acids. Germline CDR1 SGHTA, CDR2 FQGNSA. The ends were cut back, 8 bases at V and 5 bases at J, with 19 bases in the middle. The CDR3 DNA follows: TGTGCCAGCGCTCTCCTCCGGGGGAGTAATAATTCACCCCTCCACTTT. It translates to CASALLRGSNNSPLHF.

The V and J genes are TRBV20-1 and TRBJ2-7; D possibly matches TRBD1 or TRBD2 (5 bases each). The CDR3 runs to 15 residues. V was pared by 0 bases and J by 1 base, with 13 bases between. Germline V gene lookup returns CDR1 DFQATT and CDR2 SNEGSKA (reference sequence). This CDR3 is CSARDSWDGSYEQYF. The CDR3 DNA reads TGCAGTGCTAGAGATTCGTGGGACGGGTCCTACGAGCAGTACTTC.

V gene TRBV20-1 combines with J gene TRBJ2-3, with a possible D match to TRBD1 (6 bases). The CDR3 extends over 14 amino acids. CDR1 DFQATT and CDR2 SNEGSKA come from the germline V gene (reference sequence). V was clipped by 6 bases and J by 1 base, with 14 bases between them. The CDR3 DNA reads TGCAGTGCCGCCCAGGGGATCGGCACAGATACGCAGTATTTT. The encoded protein is CSAAQGIGTDTQYF.

This clonotype was observed a handful of times. This chain uses TRBV5-1 with TRBJ1-1; 8 bases agree with TRBD1. V was pared by 4 bases and J by 0 bases, with 8 bases of the junction left unmatched. This CDR3 contains 16 residues. Germline lookup yields CDR1 SGHRS and CDR2 YFSETQ. CDR3 sequence: CASSPRAGGVNTEAFF. The CDR3 nucleotides are TGCGCCAGCAGCCCCCGGGCAGGGGGCGTGAACACTGAAGCTTTCTTT.

This clonotype was seen at least ten times. The chain carries TRBV12-3 or TRBV12-4 and TRBJ1-6; 10 bases fit TRBD1. This CDR3 is 14 amino acids long. The V segment lost 3 bases and the J segment 8 bases; nucleotides outside the gene matches: 1. CDR3 protein: CASSFGTGDSPLHF. For the CDR3, the DNA is TGTGCCAGCAGTTTCGGGACAGGGGATTCACCCCTCCACTTT.

In DNA, the CDR3 is TGTGCCAGCAGCGTTACAGGGGGCGGTAGCACCGGGGAGCTGTTTTTT. Protein sequence: CASSVTGGGSTGELFF. The chain has TRBV2 and TRBJ2-2; 9 bases fit TRBD1. CDR1 and CDR2 (germline): SNHLY, FYNNEI. The CDR3 length is 16 residues. V trimming: 6 bases; J trimming: 4 bases; junction bases outside the gene matches: 9.

This clonotype was seen repeatedly, ten times or more. The chain combines TRBV6-5 with TRBJ2-1; the match to TRBD2 covers 12 bases. V shed 2 bases and J 6 bases; nucleotides not matched to a gene: 5. This CDR3 has 16 amino acids. CDR1 and CDR2 (germline): MNHEY, SVGAGI. The CDR3 DNA is TGTGCCAGCAGTTACGCACTAGCGGGAGGTACCAATGAGCAGTTCTTC. Protein: CASSYALAGGTNEQFF.

A few counts support this clonotype. V usage is TRBV6-2 or TRBV6-3 and J usage is TRBJ1-6; TRBD1 might be the D (5 bases). The CDR3 runs to 15 residues. Trimming took 2 bases from V and 5 from J, leaving 10 bases between them. Germline assignment: CDR1 MNHEY and CDR2 SVGEGT. The CDR3 sequence: CASSYQRQNNSPLHF. The CDR3 coding sequence is TGTGCCAGCAGTTACCAAAGACAGAATAATTCACCCCTCCACTTT.

This clonotype came up many times. The rearrangement joins TRBV5-4 to TRBJ2-3, with a possible D match to TRBD1 (6 bases). Trimming shortened V by 1 base and J by 4 bases, and 7 bases separated the two germline ends. The CDR3 is made up of 13 amino acids. From germline, CDR1 is SGHNT and CDR2 YYREEE (reference sequence). CDR3 coding DNA: TGTGCCAGCAGCTTGAAGGGGGCAGATACGCAGTATTTT. This gives the protein CASSLKGADTQYF. Supplemented by reference TRBV5-4 and TRBJ2-3, the full variable domain reads ETGVTQSPTHLIKTRGQQVTLRCSSQSGHNTVSWYQQALGQGPQFIFQYYREEENGRGNFPPRFSGLQFPNYSSELNVNALELDDSALYLCASSLKGADTQYFGPGTRLTVL.

J is TRBJ2-2 and V is TRBV7-6; 11 nucleotides align to TRBD2. Germline lookup yields CDR1 SGHVS and CDR2 FNYEAQ. This CDR3 spans 18 amino acids. V lost 3 bases and J lost 0; bases outside the gene matches: 6. CDR3 DNA sequence: TGTGCCAGCAGCTTCCAGATAGCGGGAGGGCCGAACACCGGGGAGCTGTTTTTT. It codes for CASSFQIAGGPNTGELFF. The full variable domain, with the rest looked up from reference TRBV7-6 and TRBJ2-2, is GAGVSQSPRYKVTKRGQDVALRCDPISGHVSLYWYRQALGQGPEFLTYFNYEAQQDKSGLPNDRFSAERPEGSISTLTIQRTEQRDSAMYRCASSFQIAGGPNTGELFFGEGSRLTVL.

This clonotype was counted ten times or more. V is TRBV29-1 and J is TRBJ1-1; 12 bases agree with TRBD1. The CDR3 runs 15 residues. The germline CDR1 and CDR2 sequences are SQVTM and ANQGSEA. J lost 5 bases, V lost 8 bases, and 12 bases had no gene match. CDR3 coding DNA: TGCAGCTTCCGCGGGACAGGGGGCGCGAGGACTGAAGCTTTCTTT. Its protein is CSFRGTGGARTEAFF.

This clonotype came up a few times. The chain has TRBV7-9 and TRBJ2-7; 12 nucleotides align to TRBD2. CDR3 length: 16 residues. The trim removed 8 bases at V and 0 bases at J, leaving 8 bases unmatched. CDR1 and CDR2 from the germline V gene are SEHNR and FQNEAQ (reference sequence). This chain's CDR3 is CASASGRAITSYEQYF. The CDR3 region has the DNA TGTGCCAGCGCTAGCGGGAGGGCGATCACCTCCTACGAGCAGTACTTC.

The sample holds many counts of this clonotype. The V and J genes are TRBV5-1 and TRBJ2-3; D unresolved. CDR3 length: 14 residues. Trimming shortened V by 3 bases and J by 5 bases, and 13 bases separated the two germline ends. Looked up from germline, CDR1 is SGHRS and CDR2 is YFSETQ. The CDR3 nucleotides are TGCGCCAGCAGCTCGGTTGGTCTAGGAGATACGCAGTATTTT. Translation: CASSSVGLGDTQYF.

The chain combines TRBV20-1 with TRBJ2-1, with 7 bases matching TRBD2. The CDR3 consists of 15 residues. CDR1 DFQATT and CDR2 SNEGSKA come from the germline V gene (reference sequence). With 1 base clipped from V and 0 bases from J, the junction kept 3 bases outside the gene matches. The CDR3 loop reads CSARGGRASYNEQFF. In nucleotides, the CDR3 is TGCAGTGCTAGAGGTGGGAGGGCCTCCTACAATGAGCAGTTCTTC.

This clonotype came up a few times. The rearrangement joins TRBV12-3 or TRBV12-4 to TRBJ2-5, with 8 bases lining up with TRBD1. CDR3 length: 13 residues. After removal of 5 bases from V and 4 bases from J, the junction contained 3 bases not matched to a gene. The CDR3 nucleotides read TGTGCCAGCAGTCCCAGGGGGCCAGAGACCCAGTACTTC. Translating gives CASSPRGPETQYF.